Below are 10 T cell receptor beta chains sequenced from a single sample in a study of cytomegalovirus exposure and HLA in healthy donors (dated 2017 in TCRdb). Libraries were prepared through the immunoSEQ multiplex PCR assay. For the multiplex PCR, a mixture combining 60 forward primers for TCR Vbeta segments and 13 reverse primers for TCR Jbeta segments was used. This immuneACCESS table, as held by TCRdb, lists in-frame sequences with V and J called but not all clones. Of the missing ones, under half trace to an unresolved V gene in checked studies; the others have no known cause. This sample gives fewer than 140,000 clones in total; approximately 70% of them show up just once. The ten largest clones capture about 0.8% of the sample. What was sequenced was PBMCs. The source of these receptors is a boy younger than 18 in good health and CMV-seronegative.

CDR3 coding DNA: TGCGCCAGCAGCCAAGCGACTAGCGGGGGGGTAGGCGAGACCCAGTACTTC. It specifies CASSQATSGGVGETQYF. The chain employs TRBV4-3 and TRBJ2-5; 14 bases are a match to TRBD2. The CDR3 loop spans 17 amino acids. Germline trimming cut 1 base from V and 5 bases from J; bases unmatched to any gene: 6. Germline-derived CDR1 and CDR2 are LGHNA and YSLEER.

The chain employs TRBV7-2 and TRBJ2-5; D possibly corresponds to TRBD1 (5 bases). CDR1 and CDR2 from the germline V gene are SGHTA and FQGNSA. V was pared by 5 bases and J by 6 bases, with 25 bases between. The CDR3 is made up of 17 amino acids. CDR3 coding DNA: TGTGCCAGCAGCACCGATAAGGTGGGGCGCCGTCCTAAGACCCAGTACTTC. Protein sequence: CASSTDKVGRRPKTQYF.

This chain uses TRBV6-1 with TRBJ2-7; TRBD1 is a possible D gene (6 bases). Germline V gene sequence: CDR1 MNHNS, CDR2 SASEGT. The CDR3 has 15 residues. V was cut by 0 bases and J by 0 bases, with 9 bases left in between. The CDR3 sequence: CASSEALGGSYEQYF. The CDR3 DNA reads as TGTGCCAGCAGTGAAGCGCTAGGGGGCTCCTACGAGCAGTACTTC.

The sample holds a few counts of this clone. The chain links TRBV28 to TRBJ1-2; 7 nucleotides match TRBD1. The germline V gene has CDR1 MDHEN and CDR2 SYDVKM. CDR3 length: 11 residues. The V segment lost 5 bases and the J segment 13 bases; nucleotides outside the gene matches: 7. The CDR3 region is CASSLTGDPTF. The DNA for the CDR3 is TGTGCCAGCAGTCTAACAGGGGATCCCACCTTC.

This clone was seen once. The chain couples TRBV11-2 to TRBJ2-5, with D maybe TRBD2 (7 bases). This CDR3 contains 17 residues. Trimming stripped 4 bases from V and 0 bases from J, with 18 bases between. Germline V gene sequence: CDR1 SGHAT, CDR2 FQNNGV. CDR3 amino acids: CASSSSLGGAHQETQYF. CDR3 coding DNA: TGTGCCAGCAGCTCCTCCCTGGGGGGGGCGCACCAAGAGACCCAGTACTTC.

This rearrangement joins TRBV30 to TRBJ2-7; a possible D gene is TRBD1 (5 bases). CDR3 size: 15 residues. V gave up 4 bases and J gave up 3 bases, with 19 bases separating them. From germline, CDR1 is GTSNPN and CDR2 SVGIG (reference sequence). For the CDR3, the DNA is TGTGCCTGGAAAACAGGACGCAGCCACAGCTACGAGCAGTACTTC. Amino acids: CAWKTGRSHSYEQYF.

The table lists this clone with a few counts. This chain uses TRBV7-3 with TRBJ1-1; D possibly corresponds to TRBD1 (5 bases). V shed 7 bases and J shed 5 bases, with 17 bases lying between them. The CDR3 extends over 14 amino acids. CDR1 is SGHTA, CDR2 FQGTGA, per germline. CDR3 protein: CASKITIGGTEAFF. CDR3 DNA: TGTGCCAGCAAAATTACCATCGGGGGGACTGAAGCTTTCTTT.

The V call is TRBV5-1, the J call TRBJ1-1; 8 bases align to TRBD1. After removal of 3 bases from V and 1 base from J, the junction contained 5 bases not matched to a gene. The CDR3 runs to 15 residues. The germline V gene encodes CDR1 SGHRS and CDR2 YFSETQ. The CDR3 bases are TGCGCCAGCAGCTCTTCCGGGACAGGGAACACTGAAGCTTTCTTT. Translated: CASSSSGTGNTEAFF.

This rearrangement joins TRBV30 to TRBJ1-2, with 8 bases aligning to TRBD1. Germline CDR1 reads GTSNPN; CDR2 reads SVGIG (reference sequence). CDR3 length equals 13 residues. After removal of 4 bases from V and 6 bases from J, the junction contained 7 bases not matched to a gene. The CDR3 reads CAWKSGGLNGYTF. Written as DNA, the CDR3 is TGTGCCTGGAAGTCAGGGGGCTTGAATGGCTACACCTTC.

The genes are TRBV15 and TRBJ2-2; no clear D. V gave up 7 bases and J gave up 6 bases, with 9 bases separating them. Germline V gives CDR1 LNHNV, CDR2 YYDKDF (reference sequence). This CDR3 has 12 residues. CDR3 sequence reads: CATTTPPGELFF. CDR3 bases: TGTGCCACCACCACACCTCCCGGGGAGCTGTTTTTT.